This T cell receptor (beta chain) was sequenced in a study of blood T cell repertoires in COVID-19. Turning to the study itself: T cells, B-cell-depleted T cells, or PBMCs supplied cDNA or gDNA.

Trimming shortened V by 0 bases and J by 6 bases, and 17 bases separated the two germline ends. This CDR3 is built from 17 residues. Germline CDR1 LGHNA, CDR2 YNFKEQ. Participants reported their clinical history, and cohort assignment relied on those reports. Assay used: immunoSEQ multiplex PCR; TCRdb lists only in-frame clones, some missing. Of approximately 180,000 clones listed, approximately 92% are singletons. Sequencing used PBMCs or T cells enriched from blood (not recorded which). This sequence originates from a woman in her forties with acute COVID-19. The genes are TRBV4-2 and TRBJ1-4, with D possibly matching TRBD1 (6 bases). The CDR3 loop is CASSQDSGASTYEKLFF. In DNA form, the CDR3 reads TGTGCCAGCAGCCAAGATTCAGGGGCAAGTACATATGAAAAACTGTTTTTT.